This T cell receptor beta chain originates from a study of control samples from healthy donors and cancer patients. The V end was cut by 3 bases, the J end by 1 base, with 15 bases between. Germline lookup yields CDR1 LNHDA and CDR2 SQIVND (reference sequence). The CDR3 covers 16 residues. Some clones are missing from TCRdb's copy, which holds only in-frame ones; the method was immunoSEQ multiplex PCR. Seen here are about 58,000 clones, approximately 89% observed once, and the top ten hold more than 9.5%. The sample taken for sequencing was PBMCs. This TCR derives from a woman aged 60-70 years with lung cancer. The genes are TRBV19 and TRBJ2-5, with D tentatively TRBD2 (7 bases). The CDR3 sequence: CASSIGGGAFQETQYF. The CDR3, as DNA: TGTGCCAGTAGTATTGGGGGGGGCGCCTTCCAAGAGACCCAGTACTTC.